The following is a TCR beta chain sequence with its context. This CDR3 is 15 amino acids long. Germline CDR1 KGHSH, CDR2 LQKENI. V was cut by 1 base and J by 3 bases, with 12 bases left in between. An amount of RNA that ranged from roughly 0.5 to 1 ug was reverse transcribed with random hexamers. An immunoSEQ multiplex PCR amplified TCR beta CDR3 over 54 Vbeta and 13 Jbeta. TCRdb itself ran the immunoSEQ multiplex PCR reads through MiXCR, one entry per CDR3 protein. The sample records 100,000 to 150,000 distinct CDR3 sequences, around 92% being singletons. The data are from a study of CD8 T cells in Susac syndrome.

V usage is TRBV18 and J usage is TRBJ1-1; unclear D gene. The receptor was derived from a human donor with multiple sclerosis. The sample taken for sequencing was CD4+ T cells from PBMCs. Here the CDR3 reads CASSPRMDLDTEAFF. CDR3 bases: TGTGCCAGCTCACCACGAATGGATTTGGACACTGAAGCTTTCTTT.